Shown below are 27 T cell receptor beta chains from a single sample sequenced in a study of a mutant IDH1 vaccine in newly diagnosed glioma. As for time point: week 35, safety follow-up. Topical imiquimod was applied with each vaccine dose, which held 300 ug of mutant IDH1 20-mer peptide. Clones were sequenced by immunoSEQ multiplex PCR, and TCRdb holds only the in-frame ones, with some missing. The profile shows 25,000 to 40,000 clones, around 82% of them singletons. No cognate antigen is known for these TCRs. The source material was PBMCs, sampled from a glioma patient whose treatment included an IDH1 peptide vaccine. Receptors were obtained from a woman aged 40 to 55 with glioma.

The V and J genes are TRBV5-4 and TRBJ2-1, with 10 bases lining up with TRBD1. J was trimmed by 7 bases and V by 4 bases; bases with no gene match: 11. Germline V gives CDR1 SGHNT, CDR2 YYREEE (reference sequence). This CDR3 spans 16 amino acids. The CDR3 spells CASSGAPGQGSNEQFF. The CDR3 DNA reads TGTGCCAGCAGCGGAGCACCGGGACAGGGGAGTAATGAGCAGTTCTTC.

The chain combines TRBV9 with TRBJ2-5, with a possible D match to TRBD1 (6 bases). This CDR3 spans 15 amino acids. V was clipped by 0 bases and J by 4 bases, with 13 bases between them. Germline V lookup: CDR1 SGDLS, CDR2 YYNGEE. The CDR3 loop is CASSVGLEGVETQYF. The CDR3 DNA reads as TGTGCCAGCAGCGTAGGCCTAGAGGGGGTAGAGACCCAGTACTTC.

V gene TRBV4-1 combines with J gene TRBJ1-6; D is uncertain. Germline V gene data show CDR1 as MGHRA and CDR2 as YSYEKL. CDR3 size: 19 residues. Deletions cut 1 base from V and 1 base from J, with 17 bases between. The CDR3 DNA reads as TGCGCCAGCAGCCAAGTGGAGGAGGGTCTAAGGTCCTATAATTCACCCCTCCACTTT. Amino acids: CASSQVEEGLRSYNSPLHF.

The J gene is TRBJ2-7, the V gene TRBV19; D is undetermined. Germline V CDR1 and CDR2: LNHDA, SQIVND (reference sequence). The CDR3 has 16 residues. Trimming took 6 bases from V and 4 from J, leaving 22 bases between them. This CDR3 reads CASSTPYIGDPYEQYF. In DNA, the CDR3 is TGTGCCAGTAGCACTCCTTATATCGGAGACCCGTACGAGCAGTACTTC.

V gene TRBV6-5 combines with J gene TRBJ2-2, with D hard to call. The CDR3 loop spans 12 amino acids. The V gene lost 6 bases and the J gene lost 2 bases, with 4 bases spanning the gap. Per the germline V gene, CDR1 is MNHEY and CDR2 is SVGAGI. CDR3 in amino acids: CASSRNTGELFF. In DNA, the CDR3 is TGTGCCAGCAGCCGAAACACCGGGGAGCTGTTTTTT.

This clone was observed a handful of times. This sequence joins TRBV11-2 and TRBJ2-6, with a possible D match to TRBD2 (6 bases). The CDR3 contains 19 residues. CDR1 SGHAT and CDR2 FQNNGV come from the germline V gene. V was cut by 3 bases and J by 0 bases, with 18 bases left in between. The CDR3 here is CASSLGGFLRSSGANVLTF. DNA of the CDR3: TGTGCCAGCAGCTTGGGAGGCTTCCTTCGGAGCTCTGGGGCCAACGTCCTGACTTTC.

The V gene is TRBV18, the J gene TRBJ2-5; D is unclear. V lost 2 bases to trimming and J lost 1 base, with 14 bases between them. Germline loops: CDR1 KGHSH, CDR2 LQKENI. The CDR3 totals 16 residues. The DNA of the CDR3 is TGTGCCAGCTCACCAGAACGTAGTCGAGCCCAAGAGACCCAGTACTTC. It translates to CASSPERSRAQETQYF.

This rearrangement joins TRBV29-1 to TRBJ2-1; TRBD2 aligns across 11 bases. The CDR3 extends over 17 amino acids. V shed 5 bases and J 0 bases; nucleotides not matched to a gene: 9. Germline CDR1 and CDR2: SQVTM and ANQGSEA. The DNA of the CDR3 is TGCAGCGTTAAAACCAGACTAGCGGGGCCCTCCTACAATGAGCAGTTCTTC. Translation gives CSVKTRLAGPSYNEQFF.

V usage is TRBV2 and J usage is TRBJ1-4, with a tentative D call TRBD1 (6 bases). V lost 6 bases and J 4 bases, leaving 15 bases between the germline ends. CDR1 and CDR2 (germline): SNHLY, FYNNEI. This CDR3 has 15 residues. In nucleotides, the CDR3 is TGTGCCAGCAGCAACAGGGATTGGGGTAATGAAAAACTGTTTTTT. This encodes CASSNRDWGNEKLFF.

J is TRBJ2-7 and V is TRBV30, with D possibly TRBD1 on 5 matching bases. V lost 1 base and J lost 2, with 9 bases in between. CDR3 length: 13 residues. From germline, CDR1 is GTSNPN and CDR2 SVGIG (reference sequence). Written as DNA, the CDR3 is TGTGCCTGGAGTGGTGGCAGGGCCTACGAGCAGTACTTC. Protein product: CAWSGGRAYEQYF.

The rearrangement links TRBV9 to TRBJ1-4, with a tentative D call TRBD1 (5 bases). The CDR3 runs 16 residues. CDR1 is SGDLS, CDR2 YYNGEE, per germline. Trimming stripped 0 bases from V and 0 bases from J, with 9 bases between. CDR3 amino acids: CASSVEGRATNEKLFF. Written as DNA, the CDR3 is TGTGCCAGCAGCGTAGAGGGCAGGGCAACTAATGAAAAACTGTTTTTT.

The chain couples TRBV11-3 to TRBJ1-1; TRBD1 aligns across 9 bases. The CDR3 contains 12 residues. V lost 4 bases and J lost 7; bases outside the gene matches: 1. Germline CDR1 is SGHNT and CDR2 is YENEEA. CDR3 protein: CASSSGQGEAFF. The CDR3 DNA sequence: TGTGCCAGCAGCTCGGGACAGGGTGAAGCTTTCTTT.

This clone turned up a few times. V is TRBV11-2 and J is TRBJ2-7; TRBD2 matches 11 bases. The V gene end was trimmed by 5 bases and the J gene end by 0 bases; junction bases not matched to a gene: 6. The CDR3 contains 16 residues. Germline-derived CDR1 and CDR2 are SGHAT and FQNNGV. The CDR3 DNA follows: TGTGCCAGCAGCCTCATGACTAGCGGGGACTCCTACGAGCAGTACTTC. Protein product: CASSLMTSGDSYEQYF.

This sequence joins TRBV5-5 and TRBJ1-5; TRBD1 agrees at 9 bases. The CDR3 loop spans 17 amino acids. The V gene's germline CDR1 is SGHKS and CDR2 YYEKEE (reference sequence). After removal of 4 bases from V and 1 base from J, the junction contained 9 bases not matched to a gene. The DNA of the CDR3 is TGTGCCAGCAGCCCCGACAGGGGGTTAATGAGCAATCAGCCCCAGCATTTT. Its translation: CASSPDRGLMSNQPQHF.

This clone occurred once. V gene TRBV29-1 combines with J gene TRBJ2-3; the match to TRBD1 covers 8 bases. V lost 3 bases, J lost 1 base, and 0 bases stayed unmatched. Germline CDR1 is SQVTM and CDR2 is ANQGSEA. The CDR3 sequence is 13 residues long. The CDR3 nucleotides are TGCAGCGTTGAGGGACAGGGCACAGATACGCAGTATTTT. Amino acid sequence: CSVEGQGTDTQYF.

The CDR3 protein is CASSPDPSGRYNEQFF. CDR3 coding DNA: TGTGCCAGCAGCCCTGATCCTAGCGGGCGGTACAATGAGCAGTTCTTC. The chain combines TRBV14 with TRBJ2-1, with 8 bases matching TRBD2. Germline V gives CDR1 SGHDN, CDR2 FVKESK. CDR3 length equals 16 residues. J was trimmed by 4 bases and V by 4 bases; bases with no gene match: 9.

This chain uses TRBV15 with TRBJ2-7, with 9 bases that match TRBD1. V shed 2 bases and J 1 base; nucleotides not matched to a gene: 6. Looked up from germline, CDR1 is LNHNV and CDR2 is YYDKDF (reference sequence). The CDR3 runs to 16 residues. CDR3 in DNA: TGTGCCACCAGCAGATGGCCGGGACAGGGATCCTACGAGCAGTACTTC. This encodes CATSRWPGQGSYEQYF. Full variable domain (remainder filled in from reference TRBV15 and TRBJ2-7): DAMVIQNPRYQVTQFGKPVTLSCSQTLNHNVMYWYQQKSSQAPKLLFHYYDKDFNNEADTPDNFQSRRPNTSFCFLDIRSPGLGDTAMYLCATSRWPGQGSYEQYFGPGTRLTVT.

V is TRBV25-1 and J is TRBJ1-2, with D possibly matching TRBD1 (5 bases). Germline lookup yields CDR1 MGHDK and CDR2 SYGVNS. The V end was cut by 7 bases, the J end by 2 bases, with 14 bases between. This CDR3 is 14 amino acids long. For the CDR3, the DNA is TGTGCCAGCAAGCGGGCAGGGACCAACTATGGCTACACCTTC. Translated: CASKRAGTNYGYTF.

The rearrangement links TRBV9 to TRBJ1-1; 9 nucleotides agree with TRBD1. Trimming cost V 1 base and J 5 bases; bases outside gene matches: 6. Germline loops: CDR1 SGDLS, CDR2 YYNGEE. CDR3 length equals 15 residues. The CDR3 DNA reads TGTGCCAGCAGCGTATTATCGGGACAGGGTACTGAAGCTTTCTTT. Encoded protein: CASSVLSGQGTEAFF. Full variable domain (remainder filled in from reference TRBV9 and TRBJ1-1): DSGVTQTPKHLITATGQRVTLRCSPRSGDLSVYWYQQSLDQGLQFLIQYYNGEERAKGNILERFSAQQFPDLHSELNLSSLELGDSALYFCASSVLSGQGTEAFFGQGTRLTVV.

As to this clone: The identical CDR3 is also encoded by other nucleotide sequences in the sample. The V call is TRBV6-6, the J call TRBJ2-5; D unresolved. The CDR3 covers 11 residues. V gave up 2 bases and J gave up 4 bases, with 2 bases separating them. Germline V gene data show CDR1 as MNHNY and CDR2 as SVGAGI (reference sequence). In nucleotides, the CDR3 is TGTGCCAGCAGTTACGGAGAGACCCAGTACTTC. It yields the protein CASSYGETQYF.

The chain links TRBV5-1 to TRBJ2-2; TRBD1 matches at 8 bases. Germline CDR1 and CDR2: SGHRS and YFSETQ. The CDR3 totals 15 residues. With 4 bases clipped from V and 5 bases from J, the junction kept 7 bases outside the gene matches. The DNA of the CDR3 is TGCGCCAGCAGCCCATCCAGGGGGCAAACCGGGGAGCTGTTTTTT. Its translation is CASSPSRGQTGELFF.

This clone came up a few times. The chain recombines TRBV5-4 with TRBJ2-3; D call uncertain. The germline gives CDR1 SGHNT, CDR2 YYREEE (reference sequence). V lost 0 bases, J lost 2 bases, and 10 bases lay in between. The length of the CDR3 is 15 residues. CDR3 nucleotide sequence: TGTGCCAGCAGCTTGGGGGTGGGATCCACAGATACGCAGTATTTT. This codes for CASSLGVGSTDTQYF. The full variable domain, in which reference TRBV5-4 and TRBJ2-3 provide the parts outside the CDR3, is ETGVTQSPTHLIKTRGQQVTLRCSSQSGHNTVSWYQQALGQGPQFIFQYYREEENGRGNFPPRFSGLQFPNYSSELNVNALELDDSALYLCASSLGVGSTDTQYFGPGTRLTVL.

The CDR3 protein is CASSVMGGDTEAFF. As DNA, the CDR3 is TGTGCCAGTAGTGTGATGGGAGGGGACACTGAAGCTTTCTTT. This rearrangement joins TRBV19 to TRBJ1-1; the D gene is possibly TRBD1 (5 bases). V lost 5 bases and J 3 bases, leaving 13 bases between the germline ends. The CDR3 has 14 amino acids. CDR1 LNHDA and CDR2 SQIVND come from the germline V gene (reference sequence).

CDR3 in amino acids: CAWSVWGGGLGDTQYF. The CDR3 bases are TGTGCCTGGAGTGTTTGGGGCGGGGGGTTAGGAGATACGCAGTATTTT. This chain uses TRBV30 with TRBJ2-3; 8 nucleotides line up with TRBD2. This CDR3 is 16 amino acids long. Germline CDR1 reads GTSNPN; CDR2 reads SVGIG (reference sequence). Trimming at V came to 0 bases and at J to 5 bases, leaving 10 bases not matched to a gene.

A few counts support this clone. This CDR3 reads CASSRSGTENTEAFF. As DNA, the CDR3 is TGTGCCAGCAGTCGATCCGGGACAGAGAACACTGAAGCTTTCTTT. This chain uses TRBV6-5 with TRBJ1-1, with TRBD1 identical over 7 bases. With V trimmed by 5 bases and J by 1 base, 7 bases remained unmatched. Germline V gene lookup returns CDR1 MNHEY and CDR2 SVGAGI. This CDR3 has 15 amino acids.

The chain recombines TRBV6-1 with TRBJ2-5, with 9 bases aligning to TRBD2. The junction had 7 bases not matched to a gene; V was cut back by 6 bases and J by 5 bases. The CDR3 has 14 amino acids. The germline V gene has CDR1 MNHNS and CDR2 SASEGT. CDR3 nucleotides: TGTGCCAGCAGGCGTGCGGGGGGGATGGAGACCCAGTACTTC. This gives the protein CASRRAGGMETQYF.

V usage is TRBV7-9 and J usage is TRBJ1-1; weak D call: TRBD1 (5 bases). The V end was cut by 4 bases, the J end by 1 base, with 10 bases between. There are 14 residues in the CDR3. The V gene's germline CDR1 is SEHNR and CDR2 FQNEAQ (reference sequence). CDR3 DNA: TGTGCCAGCAGCTCCAGGGACCGGAACACTGAAGCTTTCTTT. This encodes CASSSRDRNTEAFF. The whole variable domain, remainder taken from reference TRBV7-9 and TRBJ1-1, is DTGVSQNPRHKITKRGQNVTFRCDPISEHNRLYWYRQTLGQGPEFLTYFQNEAQLEKSRLLSDRFSAERPKGSFSTLEIQRTEQGDSAMYLCASSSRDRNTEAFFGQGTRLTVV.